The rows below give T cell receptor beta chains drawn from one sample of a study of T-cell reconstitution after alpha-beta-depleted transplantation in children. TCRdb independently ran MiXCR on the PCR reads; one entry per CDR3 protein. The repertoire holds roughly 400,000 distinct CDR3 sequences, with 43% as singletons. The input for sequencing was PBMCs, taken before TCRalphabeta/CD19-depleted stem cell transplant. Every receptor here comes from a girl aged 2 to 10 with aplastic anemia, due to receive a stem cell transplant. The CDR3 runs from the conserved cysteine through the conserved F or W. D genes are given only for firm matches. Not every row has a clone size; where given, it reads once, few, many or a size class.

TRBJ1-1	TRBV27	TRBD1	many	CASSPRTGLYTEAFF	TGTGCCAGCAGTCCCCGGACAGGGCTTTACACTGAAGCTTTCTTT
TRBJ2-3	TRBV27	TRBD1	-	CASSLGTGARGDTQYF	TGTGCCAGCAGTTTAGGGACAGGGGCTAGGGGAGATACGCAGTATTTT
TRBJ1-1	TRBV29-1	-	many	CSVVTNTEAFF	TGCAGCGTTGTTACGAACACTGAAGCTTTCTTT
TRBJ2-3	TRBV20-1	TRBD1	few	CSARDGPRDRGMDTQYF	TGCAGTGCTAGAGATGGCCCGCGGGACAGGGGCATGGATACGCAGTATTTT
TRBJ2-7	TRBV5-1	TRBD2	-	CASSLGVSGRPAYEQYF	TGCGCCAGCAGCTTGGGGGTTAGCGGGAGGCCCGCCTACGAGCAGTACTTC
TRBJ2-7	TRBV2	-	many	CASSDGSEQYF	TGTGCCAGCAGCGATGGTAGCGAGCAGTACTTC
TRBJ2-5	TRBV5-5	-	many	CASRGAARTQETQYF	TGTGCCAGCAGGGGTGCGGCGAGAACACAAGAGACCCAGTACTTC
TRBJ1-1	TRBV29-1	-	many	CSVEAHMNTEAFF	TGCAGCGTTGAAGCCCACATGAACACTGAAGCTTTCTTT
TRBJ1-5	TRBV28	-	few	CASSLFVQPQHF	TGTGCCAGCAGTTTATTTGTTCAGCCCCAGCATTTT
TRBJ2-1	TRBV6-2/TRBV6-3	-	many	CASSYGWYRGTENEQFF	TGTGCCAGCAGTTACGGGTGGTATCGAGGGACCGAGAATGAGCAGTTCTTC
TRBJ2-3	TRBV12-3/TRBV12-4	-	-	CASSLPGRGGIPPKEVTDTQYF	TGTGCCAGCAGTTTACCGGGGAGGGGGGGTATCCCCCCCAAGGAGGTCACAGATACGCAGTATTTT
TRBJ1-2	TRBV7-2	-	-	CAIGQFYGYTF	TGTGCCATCGGACAGTTCTATGGCTACACCTTC
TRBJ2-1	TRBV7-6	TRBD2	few	CASSLGVTSGLYNEQFF	TGTGCCAGCAGCTTAGGGGTTACTAGCGGACTGTACAATGAGCAGTTCTTC
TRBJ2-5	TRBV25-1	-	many	CASRKGETQYF	TGTGCCAGCAGGAAGGGGGAGACCCAGTACTTC